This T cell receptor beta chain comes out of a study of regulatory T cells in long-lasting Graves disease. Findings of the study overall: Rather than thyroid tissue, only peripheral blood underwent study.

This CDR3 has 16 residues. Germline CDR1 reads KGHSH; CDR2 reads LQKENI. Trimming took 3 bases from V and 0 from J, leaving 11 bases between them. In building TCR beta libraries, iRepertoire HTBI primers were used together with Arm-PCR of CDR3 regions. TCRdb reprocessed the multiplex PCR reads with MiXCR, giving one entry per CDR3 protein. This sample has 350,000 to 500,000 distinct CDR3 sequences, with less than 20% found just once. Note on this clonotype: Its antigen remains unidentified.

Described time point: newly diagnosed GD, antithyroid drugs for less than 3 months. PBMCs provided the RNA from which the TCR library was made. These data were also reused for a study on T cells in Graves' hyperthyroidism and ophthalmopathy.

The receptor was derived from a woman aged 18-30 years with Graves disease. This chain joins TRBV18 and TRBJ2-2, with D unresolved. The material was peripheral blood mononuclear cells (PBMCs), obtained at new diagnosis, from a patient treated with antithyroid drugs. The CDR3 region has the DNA TGTGCCAGCTCACCGATAGGACCCACGAACACCGGGGAGCTGTTTTTT. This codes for CASSPIGPTNTGELFF.